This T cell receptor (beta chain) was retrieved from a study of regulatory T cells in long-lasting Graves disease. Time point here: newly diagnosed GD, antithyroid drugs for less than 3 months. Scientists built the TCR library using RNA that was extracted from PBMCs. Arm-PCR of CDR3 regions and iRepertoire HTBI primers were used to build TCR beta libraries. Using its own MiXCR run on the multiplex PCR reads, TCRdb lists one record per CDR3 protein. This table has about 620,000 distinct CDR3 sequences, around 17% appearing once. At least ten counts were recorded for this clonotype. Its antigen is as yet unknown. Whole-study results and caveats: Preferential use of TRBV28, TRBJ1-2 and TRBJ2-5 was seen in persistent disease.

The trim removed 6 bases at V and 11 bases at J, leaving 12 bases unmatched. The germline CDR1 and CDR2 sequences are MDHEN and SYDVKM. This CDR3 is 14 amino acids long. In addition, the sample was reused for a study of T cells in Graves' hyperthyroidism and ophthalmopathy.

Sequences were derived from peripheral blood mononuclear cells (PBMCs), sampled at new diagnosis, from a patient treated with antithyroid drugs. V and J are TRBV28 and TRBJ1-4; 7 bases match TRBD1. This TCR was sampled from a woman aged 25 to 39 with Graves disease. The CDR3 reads CASSPGTVKAKLFF. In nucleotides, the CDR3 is TGTGCCAGCAGCCCCGGGACAGTAAAGGCGAAACTGTTTTTT.